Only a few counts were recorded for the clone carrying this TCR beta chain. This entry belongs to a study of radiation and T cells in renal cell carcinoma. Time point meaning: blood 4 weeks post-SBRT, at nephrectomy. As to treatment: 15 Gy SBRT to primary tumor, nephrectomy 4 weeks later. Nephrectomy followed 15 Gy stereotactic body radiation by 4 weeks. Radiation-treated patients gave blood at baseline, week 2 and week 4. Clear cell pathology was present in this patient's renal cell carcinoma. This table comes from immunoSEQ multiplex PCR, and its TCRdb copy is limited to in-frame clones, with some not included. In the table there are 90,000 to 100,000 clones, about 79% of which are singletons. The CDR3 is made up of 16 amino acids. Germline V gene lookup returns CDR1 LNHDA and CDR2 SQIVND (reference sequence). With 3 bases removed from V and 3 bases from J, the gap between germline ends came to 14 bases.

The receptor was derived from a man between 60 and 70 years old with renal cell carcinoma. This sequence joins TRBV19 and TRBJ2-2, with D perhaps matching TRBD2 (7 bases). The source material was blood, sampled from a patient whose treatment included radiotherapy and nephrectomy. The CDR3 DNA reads TGTGCCAGTAGTATCCCCACGGGGGGCGACACCGGGGAGCTGTTTTTT. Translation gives CASSIPTGGDTGELFF.